This T cell receptor beta chain was identified in a study of T-cell memory formation after mild COVID-19. Each CDR3 protein gets one entry after TCRdb re-called the 5' RACE reads with MiXCR. The sample has about 600,000 distinct CDR3 sequences; 20% to 25% are singletons. This CDR3 spans 19 amino acids. The genes are TRBV21-1 and TRBJ1-2; the table gives TRBD1 as D, unverified against the DNA. TRBV21-1 is a listed pseudogene. This TCR came from an adult woman who had mild COVID-19 (a few samples of this study predate the infection). Cell type and time point are not known. The sample was PBMCs or a T cell subset sorted from them (not recorded which). The CDR3 is CASSKGSAGQGTRNYGYTF. Here the CDR3 DNA reads TGTGCCAGCAGCAAAGGTTCGGCGGGACAGGGGACGAGGAACTATGGCTACACCTTC.